Presented here are 5 T cell receptor beta chains from one specimen sequenced in a study of cytomegalovirus exposure and HLA in healthy donors. Primers included in the PCR were 60 Vbeta and 13 Jbeta primers. The data were produced by immunoSEQ multiplex PCR, yet TCRdb's version contains in-frame clones alone and is incomplete. In the table there are approximately 280,000 clones, approximately 90% of which are singletons. Sample: PBMCs. The receptor source for this set is a young woman in good health and CMV-seronegative.

As for this clone: Within the sample, other DNA sequences also encode this same CDR3. DNA for the CDR3: TGTGCCTGGATGAACAGTTTAAATTCACCCCTCCACTTT. Amino acids: CAWMNSLNSPLHF. This sequence joins TRBV30 and TRBJ1-6; D is undetermined. The ends were cut back, 4 bases at V and 7 bases at J, with 11 bases in the middle. The CDR3 is made up of 13 amino acids. Germline V gene lookup returns CDR1 GTSNPN and CDR2 SVGIG (reference sequence). Filled out from reference TRBV30 and TRBJ1-6, the complete variable domain reads SQTIHQWPATLVQPVGSPLSLECTVEGTSNPNLYWYRQAAGRGLQLLFYSVGIGQISSEVPQNLSASRPQDRQFILSSKKLLLSDSGFYLCAWMNSLNSPLHFGNGTRLTVT.

The gene calls are TRBV27 and TRBJ2-2; maybe TRBD2 (5 bases). Germline CDR1 MNHEY, CDR2 SMNVEV (reference sequence). V lost 5 bases and J 4 bases, leaving 14 bases between the germline ends. This CDR3 spans 15 amino acids. CDR3 nucleotide sequence: TGTGCCAGCAGTGCGCGGGTCCTGGCCACCGGGGAGCTGTTTTTT. Its translation: CASSARVLATGELFF.

This clone was picked up one time. The chain combines TRBV11-3 with TRBJ2-1, with D tentatively TRBD2 (7 bases). The V gene lost 5 bases and the J gene lost 7 bases, with 15 bases spanning the gap. The CDR3 loop spans 14 amino acids. Germline CDR1 reads SGHNT; CDR2 reads YENEEA. The chain's CDR3 is CASSRGAVGNEQFF. As DNA, the CDR3 is TGTGCCAGCAGCCGGGGGGCTGTCGGGAATGAGCAGTTCTTC.

The chain links TRBV7-9 to TRBJ2-3; D is unresolved. Germline V CDR1 and CDR2: SEHNR, FQNEAQ (reference sequence). The CDR3 covers 15 residues. V was cut by 2 bases and J by 0 bases, with 9 bases left in between. CDR3 in amino acids: CASSLREASTDTQYF. DNA of the CDR3: TGTGCCAGCAGCTTACGAGAAGCCAGCACAGATACGCAGTATTTT.

A few counts support this clone. This chain connects TRBV19 to TRBJ1-1; possibly TRBD1 for D (6 bases). V was trimmed by 2 bases and J by 5 bases, leaving 15 bases between them. CDR3 size: 15 residues. Germline V gene lookup returns CDR1 LNHDA and CDR2 SQIVND (reference sequence). The CDR3 sequence: CASSILKGRGTEAFF. CDR3 in DNA: TGTGCCAGTAGTATACTGAAGGGAAGGGGGACTGAAGCTTTCTTT.